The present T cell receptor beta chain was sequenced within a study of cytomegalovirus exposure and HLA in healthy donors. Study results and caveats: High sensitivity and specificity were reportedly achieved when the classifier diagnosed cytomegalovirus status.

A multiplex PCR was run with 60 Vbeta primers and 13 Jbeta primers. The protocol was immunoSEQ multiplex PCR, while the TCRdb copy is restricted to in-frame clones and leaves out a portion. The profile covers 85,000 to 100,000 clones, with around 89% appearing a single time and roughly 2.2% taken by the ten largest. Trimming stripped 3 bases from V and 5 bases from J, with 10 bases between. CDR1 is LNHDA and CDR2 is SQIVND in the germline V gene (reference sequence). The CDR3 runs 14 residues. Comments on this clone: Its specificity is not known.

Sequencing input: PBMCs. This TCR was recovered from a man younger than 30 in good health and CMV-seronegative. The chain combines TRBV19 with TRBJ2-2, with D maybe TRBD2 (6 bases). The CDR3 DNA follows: TGTGCCAGTAGTATGGCTAGCGTAACCGGGGAGCTGTTTTTT. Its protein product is CASSMASVTGELFF.